Reported below is one T cell receptor (beta chain). Clones were read by immunoSEQ multiplex PCR, and TCRdb kept only the in-frame ones, dropping some. Among approximately 51,000 clones listed, 91% were seen once. The sample originates from a study of blood T cell repertoires in COVID-19. At the level of the study: The study drew acute and convalescent COVID-19 samples from the United States, Italy and Spain.

Material: peripheral blood. This sequence originates from an older man with active COVID-19.

The CDR3 DNA reads TGCGCCAGCAGCCAACCAGCCTGGAGCTCCTACAATGAGCAGTTCTTC. Its protein is CASSQPAWSSYNEQFF. The chain uses TRBV4-1 and TRBJ2-1; no clear D. V shed 2 bases and J shed 0 bases, with 11 bases lying between them. Germline CDR1 and CDR2: MGHRA and YSYEKL. CDR3 length: 16 amino acids.